The 24 T cell receptor beta chains in this list originate from one sample, sequenced in a study of T cell responses to AZD1222 COVID-19 vaccine. Profiling relied on immunoSEQ multiplex PCR, and the TCRdb table lists in-frame clones only, not all of them. The table lists under 150,000 clones, about 93% of them singletons. The sequencing used peripheral blood, collected on day 0 of AZD1222 vaccination. These receptors originate from an adult in good health.

The chain links TRBV6-8 to TRBJ2-1, with TRBD1 as a possible D gene (5 bases). CDR3 length equals 14 residues. Germline CDR1 MNHGY, CDR2 SAAAGT. Trimming pared 5 bases from V and 6 bases from J, leaving 14 bases between. The CDR3 sequence: CASSEPYQGNEQFF. For the CDR3, the DNA is TGTGCCAGCAGTGAACCCTACCAGGGCAATGAGCAGTTCTTC.

This chain joins TRBV19 and TRBJ1-2; 9 nucleotides line up with TRBD1. The CDR3 consists of 13 residues. The V gene end was trimmed by 4 bases and the J gene end by 6 bases; junction bases not matched to a gene: 3. Germline V gene sequence: CDR1 LNHDA, CDR2 SQIVND (reference sequence). CDR3 region: CASSTRQGDGYTF. Here the CDR3 DNA reads TGTGCCAGTAGTACTCGACAGGGGGATGGCTACACCTTC.

This CDR3 reads CVTTAVMSVLYGYTF. The CDR3 DNA follows: TGTGTCACAACTGCGGTCATGTCCGTACTCTATGGCTACACCTTC. The chain employs TRBV27 and TRBJ1-2; D gene uncertain. In germline, CDR1 is MNHEY, CDR2 SMNVEV (reference sequence). This CDR3 spans 15 amino acids.

The chain carries TRBV9 and TRBJ1-2; 8 bases are a match to TRBD1. This CDR3 is 13 amino acids long. Germline V CDR1 and CDR2: SGDLS, YYNGEE. The J segment lost 5 bases and the V segment lost 2 bases, leaving 2 bases of the junction unmatched. The CDR3 spells CASSVTGEYGYTF. The CDR3 bases are TGTGCCAGCAGCGTGACAGGGGAGTATGGCTACACCTTC.

The genes are TRBV14 and TRBJ2-5, with TRBD1 as a possible D gene (6 bases). Trimming pared 1 base from V and 2 bases from J, leaving 14 bases between. The CDR3 is made up of 16 amino acids. The V gene's germline CDR1 is SGHDN and CDR2 FVKESK. The CDR3 nucleotides are TGTGCCAGCAGCCAAGCGGGGACAATCAATCAAGAGACCCAGTACTTC. It translates to CASSQAGTINQETQYF.

The CDR3 sequence is CASTEVTETQYF. CDR3 nucleotides: TGTGCCAGCACGGAAGTGACAGAGACCCAGTACTTC. This sequence joins TRBV6-5 and TRBJ2-5; D gene uncertain. The V gene lost 7 bases and the J gene lost 4 bases, with 10 bases spanning the gap. Per the germline V gene, CDR1 is MNHEY and CDR2 is SVGAGI. The CDR3 contains 12 residues.

The V and J genes are TRBV7-9 and TRBJ1-2; D is uncertain. Germline assignment: CDR1 SEHNR and CDR2 FQNEAQ (reference sequence). V was shortened by 3 bases and J by 0 bases, with 8 bases between the two germline ends. The CDR3 sequence is 14 residues long. CDR3 sequence: CASSLTVTNYGYTF. The CDR3 region has the DNA TGTGCCAGCAGCTTGACGGTAACTAACTATGGCTACACCTTC.

Here the CDR3 reads CASSFGTNTGELFF. As DNA, the CDR3 is TGTGCCAGCAGCTTTGGTACGAACACCGGGGAGCTGTTTTTT. The rearrangement links TRBV11-3 to TRBJ2-2; D not resolved. Per the germline V gene, CDR1 is SGHNT and CDR2 is YENEEA. The CDR3 has 14 amino acids. Trimming left V 3 bases short and J 0 bases short, with 5 bases between.

The chain recombines TRBV9 with TRBJ1-2, with no clear D. This CDR3 has 14 amino acids. Trimming pared 0 bases from V and 5 bases from J, leaving 11 bases between. CDR1 is SGDLS, CDR2 YYNGEE, per germline. The CDR3 sequence is CASSVDKDGYGYTF. In DNA form, the CDR3 reads TGTGCCAGCAGCGTAGACAAGGACGGTTATGGCTACACCTTC.

The chain links TRBV5-1 to TRBJ2-3; D not resolved. Germline CDR1 is SGHRS and CDR2 is YFSETQ. Trimming removed 6 bases at V and 2 bases at J, with 19 bases between. The CDR3 sequence is 16 residues long. The CDR3 loop is CASTNTPFQYTDTQYF. As DNA, the CDR3 is TGCGCCAGCACCAACACACCATTCCAGTACACAGATACGCAGTATTTT. Full variable domain (rest looked up from reference TRBV5-1 and TRBJ2-3): KAGVTQTPRYLIKTRGQQVTLSCSPISGHRSVSWYQQTPGQGLQFLFEYFSETQRNKGNFPGRFSGRQFSNSRSEMNVSTLELGDSALYLCASTNTPFQYTDTQYFGPGTRLTVL.

The genes are TRBV6-5 and TRBJ1-3; no definite D call. Deletions cut 5 bases from V and 2 bases from J, with 10 bases between. The V gene's germline CDR1 is MNHEY and CDR2 SVGAGI. There are 14 residues in the CDR3. The CDR3 bases are TGTGCCAGCAGTCCTCCGGGCACTGGAAACACCATATATTTT. Protein product: CASSPPGTGNTIYF.

The rearrangement links TRBV20-1 to TRBJ1-5; tentative D call: TRBD1 (5 bases). CDR1 is DFQATT and CDR2 is SNEGSKA in the germline V gene (reference sequence). The germline V and J ends were trimmed by 3 bases and 11 bases, with 11 bases remaining between them. The CDR3 spans 11 residues. CDR3 nucleotides: TGCAGTGCTAGCTTGGGGACGACCCAGCATTTT. It yields the protein CSASLGTTQHF.

This clone showed up just a few times. V and J are TRBV6-2 or TRBV6-3 and TRBJ1-4, with D unclear. V dropped 2 bases and J dropped 12 bases, with 7 bases sitting between them. The CDR3 is 11 amino acids. Germline CDR1 reads MNHEY; CDR2 reads SVGEGT. In DNA form, the CDR3 reads TGTGCCAGCAGTTACCCTGGAGAACTGTTTTTT. This encodes CASSYPGELFF.

The chain has TRBV10-3 and TRBJ1-1; D call uncertain. Germline CDR1 reads ENHRY; CDR2 reads SYGVKD. Trimming shortened V by 4 bases and J by 2 bases, and 17 bases separated the two germline ends. This CDR3 contains 16 residues. CDR3 DNA sequence: TGTGCCATCAGTGGTACACTGACTTCGGACAACACTGAAGCTTTCTTT. Protein sequence: CAISGTLTSDNTEAFF.

The chain recombines TRBV7-9 with TRBJ2-5, with 10 bases matching TRBD2. CDR1 is SEHNR, CDR2 FQNEAQ, per germline (reference sequence). The CDR3 sequence is 15 residues long. After removal of 0 bases from V and 5 bases from J, the junction contained 3 bases not matched to a gene. The chain's CDR3 is CASSLAAGGPETQYF. Written as DNA, the CDR3 is TGTGCCAGCAGCTTAGCAGCGGGAGGGCCCGAGACCCAGTACTTC.

J is TRBJ1-1 and V is TRBV5-1, with D perhaps TRBD1 (5 bases). Per the germline V gene, CDR1 is SGHRS and CDR2 is YFSETQ. V dropped 3 bases and J dropped 6 bases, with 12 bases sitting between them. The CDR3 runs to 13 residues. This CDR3 reads CASSWGGSAEAFF. Here the CDR3 DNA reads TGCGCCAGCAGCTGGGGGGGTTCGGCTGAAGCTTTCTTT.

The chain carries TRBV7-8 and TRBJ1-2; perhaps TRBD1 as D (6 bases). Germline V gene lookup returns CDR1 SGHVS and CDR2 FQNEAQ. V was trimmed by 3 bases and J by 5 bases, leaving 13 bases between them. The CDR3 runs to 14 residues. The CDR3: CASSFPGHTYGYTF. The CDR3 nucleotides read TGTGCCAGCAGCTTCCCGGGACATACTTATGGCTACACCTTC.

The chain recombines TRBV7-3 with TRBJ2-1, with unresolved D. The CDR3 covers 13 residues. With 5 bases removed from V and 0 bases from J, the gap between germline ends came to 5 bases. Germline loops: CDR1 SGHTA, CDR2 FQGTGA. CDR3 region: CASSANSYNEQFF. As DNA, the CDR3 is TGTGCCAGCAGCGCCAACTCCTACAATGAGCAGTTCTTC.

The chain has TRBV4-3 and TRBJ2-2; D uncertain. With 4 bases removed from V and 2 bases from J, the gap between germline ends came to 17 bases. Germline-derived CDR1 and CDR2 are LGHNA and YSLEER. CDR3 length equals 17 residues. CDR3 DNA: TGCGCCAGCAGCCCCTCCGCCGGGCAGAGCAACACCGGGGAGCTGTTTTTT. Its translation: CASSPSAGQSNTGELFF.

The chain uses TRBV20-1 and TRBJ2-5; D remains unclear. V was trimmed by 4 bases and J by 7 bases, leaving 7 bases between them. The CDR3 totals 10 residues. Germline V lookup: CDR1 DFQATT, CDR2 SNEGSKA (reference sequence). The CDR3 sequence: CSATRGTQYF. In DNA, the CDR3 is TGCAGTGCTACCAGAGGGACCCAGTACTTC.

The chain couples TRBV7-8 to TRBJ1-1; D may be TRBD1 (5 bases). Between the trimmed V and J ends, which lost 5 bases and 5 bases, there was a span of 12 bases. The CDR3 totals 13 residues. In germline, CDR1 is SGHVS, CDR2 FQNEAQ. CDR3 nucleotide sequence: TGTGCCAGCAGCCTGGACCGGGGGACTGAAGCTTTCTTT. Translated, it gives CASSLDRGTEAFF. The complete variable domain, with remaining parts taken from reference TRBV7-8 and TRBJ1-1, reads GAGVSQSPRYKVAKRGQDVALRCDPISGHVSLFWYQQALGQGPEFLTYFQNEAQLDKSGLPSDRFFAERPEGSVSTLKIQRTQQEDSAVYLCASSLDRGTEAFFGQGTRLTVV.

This chain joins TRBV3-1 (or the pseudogene TRBV3-2) and TRBJ2-5, with 13 bases identical to TRBD2. Per germline, CDR1 LGHDT and CDR2 YNNKEL (reference sequence). The CDR3 loop spans 15 amino acids. The ends lost 1 base at V and 4 bases at J; junction bases unmatched: 0. The CDR3 nucleotides are TGTGCCAGCAGCCAAGGACTAGCGGGGGGAGAGACCCAGTACTTC. This codes for CASSQGLAGGETQYF.

This clone appeared once. This chain uses TRBV5-6 with TRBJ1-6; TRBD1 is a possible D gene (6 bases). Germline-derived CDR1 and CDR2 are SGHDT and YYEEEE. V was trimmed by 1 base and J by 7 bases, leaving 21 bases between them. CDR3 length: 18 amino acids. The CDR3 region has the DNA TGTGCCAGCAGCTTGATCATCCCCGGATGGGGGCACAATTCACCCCTCCACTTT. Residues: CASSLIIPGWGHNSPLHF.

The V call is TRBV5-5, the J call TRBJ1-3; D unresolved. There are 15 residues in the CDR3. Trimming removed 2 bases at V and 4 bases at J, with 13 bases between. In germline, CDR1 is SGHKS, CDR2 YYEKEE (reference sequence). CDR3 in amino acids: CASSLGDLSGNTIYF. The CDR3 DNA reads as TGTGCCAGCAGCTTAGGAGACCTCTCAGGAAACACCATATATTTT. Full variable domain (outside the CDR3, taken from reference TRBV5-5 and TRBJ1-3): DAGVTQSPTHLIKTRGQQVTLRCSPISGHKSVSWYQQVLGQGPQFIFQYYEKEERGRGNFPDRFSARQFPNYSSELNVNALLLGDSALYLCASSLGDLSGNTIYFGEGSWLTVV.